The 4 T cell receptor beta chains below all came from one sample that was sequenced in a study of CD8+CD57+ T cells in acquired aplastic anemia. TCR beta VDJ and CDR3 profiling used genomic DNA as template. TCRdb processed the reads anew with MiXCR; each CDR3 protein has one entry. The sample records around 200,000 distinct CDR3 sequences, roughly 45% being singletons. Patients included in sequencing had previously demonstrated CD8+CD57+ cell expansion by flow cytometry. Sequencing was carried out using sorted CD4+, CD8+, or CD8+CD57+ T cells (not recorded which) from PBMCs. The receptor source for this set is a human donor with aplastic anemia.

For this clonotype: A much larger clone is a single base away; this may be a read error. The rearrangement links TRBV20-1 to TRBJ2-2; TRBD2 matches at 7 bases. The ends lost 6 bases at V and 6 bases at J; junction bases unmatched: 13. Germline CDR1 reads DFQATT; CDR2 reads SNEGSKA (reference sequence). CDR3 length: 15 amino acids. The CDR3 nucleotides are TGCAGTGCCTCAATTAGGGGCCGGGAGGCCGGGGAGCTGTTTTTT. As protein: CSASIRGREAGELFF.

The V and J genes are TRBV3-1 and TRBJ2-3, with TRBD2 matching 10 bases. CDR3 length: 14 residues. The V and J ends lost 2 bases and 6 bases, in that order; junction bases with no gene match: 2. CDR1 LGHDT and CDR2 YNNKEL come from the germline V gene (reference sequence). The CDR3 loop is CASSQRAGGDTQYF. The CDR3 DNA reads as TGTGCCAGCAGCCAAAGAGCGGGGGGGGATACGCAGTATTTT.

This clonotype was seen ten or more times. The chain joins TRBV7-9 to TRBJ2-5; D is perhaps TRBD1 (6 bases). The V gene lost 5 bases and the J gene lost 1 base, with 11 bases spanning the gap. The CDR3 consists of 14 residues. Germline assignment: CDR1 SEHNR and CDR2 FQNEAQ (reference sequence). CDR3 sequence: CASSPQDSQETQYF. The CDR3 DNA reads as TGTGCCAGCAGCCCCCAGGACAGCCAAGAGACCCAGTACTTC.

This clonotype turned up a few times. The chain employs TRBV7-9 and TRBJ1-2, with 7 bases that match TRBD1. Losses at the gene ends were 6 bases for V and 2 bases for J; bases not matched to a gene: 9. CDR1 is SEHNR and CDR2 is FQNEAQ in the germline V gene (reference sequence). CDR3 length equals 15 residues. The chain's CDR3 is CASRYLTGLNYGYTF. DNA for the CDR3: TGTGCCAGCAGGTATCTGACAGGGTTGAACTATGGCTACACCTTC.